What follows are 18 T cell receptor beta chains derived from one specimen sequenced in a study of T cells after yellow fever vaccination. In TCRdb, the 5' RACE reads were re-called with MiXCR into one record per CDR3 protein. This sample carries 500,000 to 650,000 distinct CDR3 sequences, 10% to 15% of them seen once, and the ten largest clones take more than 12%. Sequences were derived from PBMCs, sampled on the day of the yellow fever booster vaccination. The receptors derive from a man aged 25 to 45 who received the YFV17D yellow fever vaccine.

This clonotype was seen only a few times. V usage is TRBV12-3 or TRBV12-4 and J usage is TRBJ1-2; the D gene is possibly TRBD1 (5 bases). The length of the CDR3 is 14 residues. V was clipped by 6 bases and J by 4 bases, with 15 bases between them. The CDR3 region has the DNA TGTGCCAGCAGACCAACCGGGGACTCCTATGGCTACACCTTC. The encoded protein is CASRPTGDSYGYTF.

This clonotype was observed a handful of times. This rearrangement joins TRBV7-2 to TRBJ1-3, with D possibly TRBD1 on 5 matching bases. The V and J ends lost 3 bases and 3 bases respectively, with 12 bases between them. The V gene's germline CDR1 is SGHTA and CDR2 FQGNSA. The CDR3 covers 15 residues. The CDR3 nucleotides read TGTGCCAGCAGCTTTGAACCGCAGGGTGGAAACACCATATATTTT. Translation gives CASSFEPQGGNTIYF.

This clonotype was detected a few times. The V and J genes are TRBV12-5 and TRBJ2-1; D remains unclear. Trimming shortened V by 1 base and J by 10 bases, and 14 bases separated the two germline ends. CDR3 length equals 14 residues. Per germline, CDR1 LGHNT and CDR2 FRNRAP. CDR3 nucleotide sequence: TGTGCTAGTGGTTTGGCGCTAACGACCCACGAGCAGTTCTTC. This translates into CASGLALTTHEQFF.

This clonotype was counted at least ten times. The rearrangement uses TRBV7-3 and TRBJ2-3; D may be TRBD1 (6 bases). This CDR3 comprises 13 residues. Germline CDR1 SGHTA, CDR2 FQGTGA. The V end was cut by 4 bases, the J end by 3 bases, with 8 bases between. The CDR3: CASSSTGTDTQYF. In DNA, the CDR3 is TGTGCCAGCAGCTCGACAGGAACAGATACGCAGTATTTT.

This clonotype was detected only a few times. V usage is TRBV9 and J usage is TRBJ2-1; no clear D. Per germline, CDR1 SGDLS and CDR2 YYNGEE. This CDR3 spans 14 amino acids. The V end lost 3 bases, the J end lost 5 bases, and 12 bases lay between the germline ends. The CDR3 region is CASSGEAEDNEQFF. CDR3 in DNA: TGTGCCAGCAGCGGGGAAGCAGAGGACAATGAGCAGTTCTTC.

This clonotype was counted between two and nine times. V and J are TRBV12-3 or TRBV12-4 and TRBJ1-5; D not resolved. Trimming pared 8 bases from V and 2 bases from J, leaving 10 bases between. There are 13 residues in the CDR3. DNA of the CDR3: TGTGCCAGCGGAATTAGGGGCAATCAGCCCCAGCATTTT. Its translation is CASGIRGNQPQHF.

The V call is TRBV29-1, the J call TRBJ2-7, with 7 bases identical to TRBD1. The CDR3 totals 12 residues. Germline CDR1 and CDR2: SQVTM and ANQGSEA. The trim removed 4 bases at V and 4 bases at J, leaving 4 bases unmatched. CDR3 sequence reads: CSVGPTGYEQYF. The DNA for the CDR3 is TGCAGCGTTGGCCCGACAGGGTACGAGCAGTACTTC.

This clonotype came up a few times. This sequence joins TRBV7-2 and TRBJ2-3, with D perhaps matching TRBD2 (5 bases). The germline V gene has CDR1 SGHTA and CDR2 FQGNSA. The CDR3 loop spans 15 amino acids. The V and J ends lost 2 bases and 11 bases respectively, with 20 bases between them. CDR3 DNA: TGTGCCAGCAGCTTAACGGGGATGCGGACGGTCGGGCAGTATTTT. Encoded protein: CASSLTGMRTVGQYF.

This clonotype has more than one count but fewer than ten. CDR3 nucleotides: TGTGCCAGCAGTTTATGGGCGACCGGGAGCACCGGGGAGCTGTTTTTT. This sequence encodes CASSLWATGSTGELFF. The rearrangement links TRBV12-3 or TRBV12-4 to TRBJ2-2, with D possibly matching TRBD2 (6 bases). This CDR3 region has 16 residues. V was shortened by 2 bases and J by 4 bases, with 14 bases between the two germline ends.

The DNA for the CDR3 is TGTGCCAGCAGCGTAGATGTGGGTCGGGACTGGAGGAATGAGCAGTTCTTC. Protein product: CASSVDVGRDWRNEQFF. V gene TRBV9 combines with J gene TRBJ2-1, with D possibly being TRBD2 (6 bases). The germline V gene encodes CDR1 SGDLS and CDR2 YYNGEE. Trimming took 0 bases from V and 7 from J, leaving 20 bases between them. This CDR3 has 17 amino acids.

This clonotype was counted a few times. This sequence joins TRBV20-1 and TRBJ2-7; 10 bases map to TRBD1. Per the germline V gene, CDR1 is DFQATT and CDR2 is SNEGSKA (reference sequence). Losses at the gene ends were 6 bases for V and 6 bases for J; bases not matched to a gene: 8. The CDR3 runs 13 residues. The chain's CDR3 is CSAPTGTGVEQYF. The CDR3 bases are TGCAGTGCACCGACTGGGACAGGGGTCGAGCAGTACTTC.

The CDR3 sequence: CASSPVENTEAFF. CDR3 DNA sequence: TGTGCCAGCAGTCCCGTCGAGAACACTGAAGCTTTCTTT. The chain employs TRBV6-5 and TRBJ1-1; D not resolved. V was pared by 5 bases and J by 1 base, with 8 bases between. This CDR3 is built from 13 residues. Per germline, CDR1 MNHEY and CDR2 SVGAGI.

The table lists this clonotype with many counts. This sequence joins TRBV7-9 and TRBJ2-3; D unclear. With 5 bases removed from V and 3 bases from J, the gap between germline ends came to 12 bases. Germline V gene sequence: CDR1 SEHNR, CDR2 FQNEAQ (reference sequence). The CDR3 consists of 14 residues. CDR3 in amino acids: CASSPGLVTDTQYF. The CDR3 bases are TGTGCCAGCAGCCCCGGTCTAGTGACAGATACGCAGTATTTT.

CDR3 residues: CASRAQGAVTEAFF. CDR3 nucleotides: TGTGCCAGCAGGGCACAGGGGGCGGTCACTGAAGCTTTCTTT. The chain joins TRBV6-1 to TRBJ1-1; 9 bases map to TRBD1. Germline V gene sequence: CDR1 MNHNS, CDR2 SASEGT. The CDR3 runs to 14 residues. The junction had 6 bases not matched to a gene; V was cut back by 6 bases and J by 4 bases.

The chain carries TRBV12-3 or TRBV12-4 and TRBJ2-7, with 7 bases aligning to TRBD1. This CDR3 contains 14 residues. V shed 3 bases and J 7 bases; nucleotides not matched to a gene: 9. CDR3 in amino acids: CASSFGTETGEQYF. DNA of the CDR3: TGTGCCAGCAGTTTCGGGACAGAAACCGGAGAGCAGTACTTC.

The V gene is TRBV19, the J gene TRBJ2-1, with 12 bases lining up with TRBD2. CDR3 length: 15 residues. CDR1 is LNHDA and CDR2 is SQIVND in the germline V gene (reference sequence). The J segment lost 9 bases and the V segment lost 3 bases, leaving 6 bases of the junction unmatched. The CDR3 protein is CASSILAGGSGEQFF. The CDR3 DNA is TGTGCCAGTAGTATCCTAGCGGGGGGGTCCGGTGAGCAGTTCTTC.

The V call is TRBV6-2 or TRBV6-3, the J call TRBJ2-6; 9 nucleotides line up with TRBD1. V shed 4 bases, J shed 4 bases, and the junction held 8 bases outside the gene matches. CDR1 is MNHEY and CDR2 is SVGEGT in the germline V gene. This CDR3 contains 17 residues. The CDR3 DNA follows: TGTGCCAGCAGTTCAGGACAGGGGCTCTCCGGGGCCAACGTCCTGACTTTC. It codes for CASSSGQGLSGANVLTF.

This chain links TRBV27 with TRBJ1-4; weak D call: TRBD1 (5 bases). V lost 2 bases, J lost 8 bases, and 12 bases lay in between. CDR1 and CDR2 from the germline V gene are MNHEY and SMNVEV (reference sequence). This CDR3 has 14 residues. Here the CDR3 DNA reads TGTGCCAGCAGTTTAACACAGGCCAGAGAAAAACTGTTTTTT. Its translation is CASSLTQAREKLFF.